Listed here are 10 T cell receptor beta chains from one sample, sequenced in a study of T cell responses to AZD1222 COVID-19 vaccine. The assay was immunoSEQ multiplex PCR, and TCRdb's table has in-frame clones only and misses some. The repertoire holds about 130,000 clones, with 85% to 95% as singletons. The sequencing used peripheral blood, collected on day 0 of AZD1222 vaccination. The receptor source for this set is an adult in good health.

The rearrangement joins TRBV3-1 (or the pseudogene TRBV3-2) to TRBJ2-7, with D perhaps matching TRBD2 (5 bases). Trimming stripped 1 base from V and 6 bases from J, with 10 bases between. Looked up from germline, CDR1 is LGHDT and CDR2 is YNNKEL (reference sequence). This CDR3 is 13 amino acids long. The CDR3 here is CASSQVLAGEQYF. The DNA for the CDR3 is TGTGCCAGCAGCCAAGTTCTGGCGGGCGAGCAGTACTTC.

The rearrangement links TRBV5-4 to TRBJ2-2; 7 bases match TRBD1. The trim removed 6 bases at V and 4 bases at J, leaving 9 bases unmatched. CDR1 is SGHNT, CDR2 YYREEE, per germline (reference sequence). This CDR3 contains 15 residues. CDR3 sequence (DNA): TGTGCCAGCAACGGCCGGGACAGCTTCACCGGGGAGCTGTTTTTT. This gives the protein CASNGRDSFTGELFF.

This clone has more than one count but fewer than ten. The chain is built from TRBV7-8 and TRBJ1-3; D not certain. V was pared by 5 bases and J by 0 bases, with 8 bases between. The germline V gene encodes CDR1 SGHVS and CDR2 FQNEAQ. CDR3 length equals 14 residues. CDR3 amino acids: CASSRTYSGNTIYF. The CDR3 DNA follows: TGTGCCAGCAGCCGTACCTACTCTGGAAACACCATATATTTT.

The chain has TRBV19 and TRBJ2-5; TRBD2 matches at 7 bases. This CDR3 region has 14 residues. Germline trimming cut 7 bases from V and 7 bases from J; bases unmatched to any gene: 12. Germline-derived CDR1 and CDR2 are LNHDA and SQIVND (reference sequence). CDR3 DNA: TGTGCCAGTACCCCCGACCGACCGGGGGGGACCCAGTACTTC. This codes for CASTPDRPGGTQYF.

V and J are TRBV30 and TRBJ1-4; TRBD1 might be the D (6 bases). Trimming took 0 bases from V and 8 from J, leaving 16 bases between them. The CDR3 length is 15 residues. Germline-derived CDR1 and CDR2 are GTSNPN and SVGIG (reference sequence). This CDR3 reads CAWSVRRGGDEKLFF. CDR3 nucleotide sequence: TGTGCCTGGAGTGTACGCAGGGGTGGGGACGAAAAACTGTTTTTT.

This chain uses TRBV24-1 with TRBJ2-1; 11 positions agree with TRBD1. This CDR3 has 15 residues. Germline V gives CDR1 KGHDR, CDR2 SFDVKD. J was trimmed by 9 bases and V by 3 bases; bases with no gene match: 6. For the CDR3, the DNA is TGTGCCACCAGTGATAGCGGACAGGGGGCATCTGAGCAGTTCTTC. It is translated as CATSDSGQGASEQFF.

The chain has TRBV9 and TRBJ1-5, with D uncertain. V lost 0 bases and J lost 5, with 12 bases in between. Germline V lookup: CDR1 SGDLS, CDR2 YYNGEE. The CDR3 loop spans 15 amino acids. In DNA, the CDR3 is TGTGCCAGCAGCGTAGACGACGGGATATATCAGCCCCAGCATTTT. It is translated as CASSVDDGIYQPQHF.

CDR3 sequence reads: CASSKAGAEDTIYF. The CDR3 coding sequence is TGTGCCAGCAGCAAGGCAGGGGCGGAGGACACCATATATTTT. The rearrangement joins TRBV3-1 (or the pseudogene TRBV3-2) to TRBJ1-3; a weak D match, TRBD1 (6 bases). The CDR3 sequence is 14 residues long. Germline CDR1 is LGHDT and CDR2 is YNNKEL (reference sequence). Trimming removed 5 bases from V and 8 bases from J, with 16 bases in between.

The chain joins TRBV7-8 to TRBJ2-3; 10 nucleotides line up with TRBD2. Germline lookup yields CDR1 SGHVS and CDR2 FQNEAQ. Losses at the gene ends were 6 bases for V and 5 bases for J; bases not matched to a gene: 8. The CDR3 spans 15 residues. CDR3 nucleotide sequence: TGTGCCAGCAGAGGGAGCGGGAGGGCCAGAGATACGCAGTATTTT. It codes for CASRGSGRARDTQYF. Combining the CDR3 with reference TRBV7-8 and TRBJ2-3 gives the whole variable domain GAGVSQSPRYKVAKRGQDVALRCDPISGHVSLFWYQQALGQGPEFLTYFQNEAQLDKSGLPSDRFFAERPEGSVSTLKIQRTQQEDSAVYLCASRGSGRARDTQYFGPGTRLTVL.

V usage is TRBV5-6 and J usage is TRBJ1-2; 9 bases map to TRBD1. This CDR3 spans 13 amino acids. V was clipped by 5 bases and J by 6 bases; unmatched bases: 5. The germline CDR1 and CDR2 sequences are SGHDT and YYEEEE. The DNA for the CDR3 is TGTGCCAGCAGGCGGGGGACAGGGCATGGCTACACCTTC. It is translated as CASRRGTGHGYTF.